This TCR beta chain appears in the sequencing data of a study of blood T cell repertoires in COVID-19. Study overall: T cells, B-cell-depleted T cells, or PBMCs supplied cDNA or gDNA.

The protocol was immunoSEQ multiplex PCR, while the TCRdb copy is restricted to in-frame clones and leaves out a portion. The sample yields about 210,000 clones, around 92% seen once. Participant-reported clinical history was the basis for cohort assignment. Symptom resolution, clearance, or two negative PCRs marked donors in Cohort 3 as recovered. With 4 bases removed from V and 2 bases from J, the gap between germline ends came to 5 bases. The CDR3 totals 12 residues. Germline assignment: CDR1 SNHLY and CDR2 FYNNEI. The sequence was collected from a woman aged 18-29 years who had recovered from COVID-19. The sequenced material came from PBMCs or T cells enriched from blood (not recorded which). The rearrangement uses TRBV2 and TRBJ2-5; D is unresolved. In DNA form, the CDR3 reads TGTGCCAGCAGTGGCCGGCAAGAGACCCAGTACTTC. This gives the protein CASSGRQETQYF.